This TCR beta chain was sequenced in a study of control samples from healthy donors and cancer patients. Produced via immunoSEQ multiplex PCR; TCRdb's table is partial and in-frame only. The repertoire consists of 150,000 to 200,000 clones, with around 94% occurring once and the leading ten covering around 1.4%. Material: blood. The sequence came from a man aged 30-40 years in good health.

The CDR3 here is CASSSTGGIYEQYF. The CDR3 nucleotides read TGTGCCAGCAGCTCAACCGGAGGGATCTACGAGCAGTACTTC. This sequence joins TRBV7-8 and TRBJ2-7; the D gene is possibly TRBD2 (6 bases). This CDR3 spans 14 amino acids. Germline assignment: CDR1 SGHVS and CDR2 FQNEAQ. Trimming stripped 4 bases from V and 3 bases from J, with 13 bases between.